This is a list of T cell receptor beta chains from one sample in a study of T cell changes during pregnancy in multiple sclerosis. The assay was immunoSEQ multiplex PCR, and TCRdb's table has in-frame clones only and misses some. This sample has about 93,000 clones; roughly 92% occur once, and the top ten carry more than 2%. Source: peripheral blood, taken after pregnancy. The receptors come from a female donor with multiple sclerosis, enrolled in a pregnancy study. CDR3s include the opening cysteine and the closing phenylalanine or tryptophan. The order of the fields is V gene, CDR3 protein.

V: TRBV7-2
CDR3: CASARPITDTQYF

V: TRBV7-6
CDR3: CASSLVQGDQPQHF

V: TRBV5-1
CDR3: CASSLGRQETQYF

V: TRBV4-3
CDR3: CASSPGLALETQYF

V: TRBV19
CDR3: CASSMLGGQPQHF

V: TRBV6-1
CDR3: CASIRDFTDTQYF

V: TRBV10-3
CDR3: CAISEDSSYEQYF

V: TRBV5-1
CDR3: CASSSDRGIHEQYF

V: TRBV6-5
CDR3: CASSSYGGEITEAFF

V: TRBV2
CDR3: CASSDRTLSEAFF

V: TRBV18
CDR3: CASSPPTGQENYNEQFF

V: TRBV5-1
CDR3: CASSLEGTSDYEQYF

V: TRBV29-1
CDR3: CSVGRLAGPSTDTQYF

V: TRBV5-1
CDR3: CASSLTGLGVETQYF

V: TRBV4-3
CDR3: CASSQRHQLREQYF

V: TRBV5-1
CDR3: CASSFRDRVLDTQYF

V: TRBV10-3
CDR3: CAIRPDRGPSYEQYF

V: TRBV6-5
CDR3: CASGPPDREVYEQYF

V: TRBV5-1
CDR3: CASSLEYPRSGNTIYF

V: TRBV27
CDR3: CASSATQGVRTQYF

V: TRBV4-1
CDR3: CASSVHRGEDNEQFF

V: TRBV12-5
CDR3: CASGLVTGGWGQAPYGYTF

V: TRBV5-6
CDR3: CASSLGPISYNEQFF

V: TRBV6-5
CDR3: CASGFTGGPNTEAFF

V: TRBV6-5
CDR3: CASSYSQGGYGYTF

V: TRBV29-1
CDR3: CSVEGPDGYTF

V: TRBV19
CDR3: CASSIAEWRHVGGTEAFF

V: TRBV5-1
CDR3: CASSPGLTNTEAFF

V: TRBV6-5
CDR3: CASSYLQGTTDTQYF

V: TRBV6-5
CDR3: CASSYDGQSNTEAFF

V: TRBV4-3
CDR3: CASSQAPLQGSANIQYF

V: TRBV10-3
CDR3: CAIFPGTGKEGANYGYTF

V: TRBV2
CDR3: CASTTLRGNTEAFF

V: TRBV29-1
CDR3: CSGETSDYEQYF

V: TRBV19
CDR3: CASRPRTGGKNEQYF

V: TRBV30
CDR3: CAWSRKQGTGGSGANVLTF

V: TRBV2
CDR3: CASSEGRAGGNEQYF

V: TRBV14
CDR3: CASSQGRPGNTIYF

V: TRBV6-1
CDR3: CASRRLGASGYTF

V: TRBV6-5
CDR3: CASSTDRGLRYF

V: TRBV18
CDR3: CASSPRDSGYEQYF

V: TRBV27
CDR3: CASSWAGGSTDTQYF

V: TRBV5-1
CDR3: CASSSDLLTGELFF

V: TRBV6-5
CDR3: CASSRPISAGELFF